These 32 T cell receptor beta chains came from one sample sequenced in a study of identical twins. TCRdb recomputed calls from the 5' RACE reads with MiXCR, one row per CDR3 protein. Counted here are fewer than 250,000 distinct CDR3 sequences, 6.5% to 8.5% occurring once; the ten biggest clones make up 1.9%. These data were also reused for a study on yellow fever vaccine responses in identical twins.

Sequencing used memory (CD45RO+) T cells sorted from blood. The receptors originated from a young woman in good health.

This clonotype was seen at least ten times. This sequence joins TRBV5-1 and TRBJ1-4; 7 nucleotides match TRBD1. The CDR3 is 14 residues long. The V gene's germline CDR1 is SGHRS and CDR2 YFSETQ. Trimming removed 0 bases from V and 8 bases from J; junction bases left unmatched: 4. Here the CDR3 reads CASSLGTGKEKLFF. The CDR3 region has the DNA TGCGCCAGCAGCTTGGGGACAGGAAAAGAAAAACTGTTTTTT.

CDR3 sequence (DNA): TGCGCCAGCAGCTTATCAGGGGGTAGCTCCTACAATGAGCAGTTCTTC. Amino acid sequence: CASSLSGGSSYNEQFF. The V call is TRBV5-1, the J call TRBJ2-1; 7 bases match TRBD1. CDR1 SGHRS and CDR2 YFSETQ come from the germline V gene. This CDR3 region has 16 residues. V shed 2 bases and J 0 bases; nucleotides not matched to a gene: 5.

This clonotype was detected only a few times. CDR3 DNA sequence: TGCAGTGCTAGAGAGACTAGCGGGGGTTTTGGCTCGCAGTATTTT. Translation gives CSARETSGGFGSQYF. The chain links TRBV20-1 to TRBJ2-3, with 12 bases lining up with TRBD2. Germline V gene sequence: CDR1 DFQATT, CDR2 SNEGSKA (reference sequence). V dropped 0 bases and J dropped 10; count of bases not matched to a gene: 8. The CDR3 contains 15 residues.

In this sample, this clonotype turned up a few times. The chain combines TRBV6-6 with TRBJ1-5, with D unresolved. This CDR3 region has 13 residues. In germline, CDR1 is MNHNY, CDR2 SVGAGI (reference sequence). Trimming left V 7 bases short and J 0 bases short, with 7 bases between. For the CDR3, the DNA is TGTGCCAGCACTTTGGATAGCAATCAGCCCCAGCATTTT. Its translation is CASTLDSNQPQHF.

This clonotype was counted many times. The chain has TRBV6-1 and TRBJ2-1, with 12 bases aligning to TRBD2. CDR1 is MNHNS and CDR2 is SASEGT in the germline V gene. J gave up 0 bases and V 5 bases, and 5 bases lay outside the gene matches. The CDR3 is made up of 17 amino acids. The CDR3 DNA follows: TGTGCCAGCAGTCAAACTAGCGGGAGGAGCTCCTACAATGAGCAGTTCTTC. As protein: CASSQTSGRSSYNEQFF.

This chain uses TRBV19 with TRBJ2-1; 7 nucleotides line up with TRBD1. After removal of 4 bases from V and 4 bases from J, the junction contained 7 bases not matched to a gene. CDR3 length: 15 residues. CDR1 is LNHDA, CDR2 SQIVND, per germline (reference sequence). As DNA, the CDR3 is TGTGCCAGTAGTACCCGACAGGGTCGTTACAATGAGCAGTTCTTC. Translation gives CASSTRQGRYNEQFF.

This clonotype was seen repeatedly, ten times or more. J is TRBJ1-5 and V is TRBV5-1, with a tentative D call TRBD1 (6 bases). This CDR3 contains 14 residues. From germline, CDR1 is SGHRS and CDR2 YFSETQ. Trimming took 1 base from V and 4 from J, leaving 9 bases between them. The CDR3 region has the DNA TGCGCCAGCAGCTTGAGAGGGGGAAATCAGCCCCAGCATTTT. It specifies CASSLRGGNQPQHF.

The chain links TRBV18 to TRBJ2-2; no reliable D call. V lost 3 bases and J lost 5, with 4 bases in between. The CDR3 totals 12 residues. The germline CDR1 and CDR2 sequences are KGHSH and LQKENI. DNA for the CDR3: TGTGCCAGCTCACCCGCAACCGGGGAGCTGTTTTTT. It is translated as CASSPATGELFF.

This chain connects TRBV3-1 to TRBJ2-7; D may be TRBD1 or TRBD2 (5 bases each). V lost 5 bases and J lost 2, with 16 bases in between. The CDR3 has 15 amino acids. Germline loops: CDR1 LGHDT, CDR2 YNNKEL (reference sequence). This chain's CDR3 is CASSYTGTFTYEQYF. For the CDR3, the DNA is TGTGCCAGCAGCTATACCGGGACGTTCACCTACGAGCAGTACTTC.

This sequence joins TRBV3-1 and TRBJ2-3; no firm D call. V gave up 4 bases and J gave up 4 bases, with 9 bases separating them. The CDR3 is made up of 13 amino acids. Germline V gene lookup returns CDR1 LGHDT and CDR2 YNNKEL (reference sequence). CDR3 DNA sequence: TGTGCCAGCAGCCTCTCCCCTCCAGATACGCAGTATTTT. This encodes CASSLSPPDTQYF.

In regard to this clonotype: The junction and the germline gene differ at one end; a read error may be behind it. CDR3 DNA: TGTGCCACCAGCCAGCAGGGAGCTGGGGCCAACGTCCTGACTTTC. Residues: CATSQQGAGANVLTF. The chain combines TRBV3-1 with TRBJ2-6; D may correspond to TRBD1 or TRBD2 (5 bases each). The CDR3 covers 15 residues. Germline assignment: CDR1 LGHDT and CDR2 YNNKEL (reference sequence).

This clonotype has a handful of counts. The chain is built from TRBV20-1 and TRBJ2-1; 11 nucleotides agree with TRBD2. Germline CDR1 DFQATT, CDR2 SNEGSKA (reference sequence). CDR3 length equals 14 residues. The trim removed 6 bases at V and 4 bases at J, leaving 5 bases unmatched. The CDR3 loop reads CSAILAGVYNEQFF. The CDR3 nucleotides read TGCAGTGCCATACTAGCGGGGGTTTACAATGAGCAGTTCTTC.

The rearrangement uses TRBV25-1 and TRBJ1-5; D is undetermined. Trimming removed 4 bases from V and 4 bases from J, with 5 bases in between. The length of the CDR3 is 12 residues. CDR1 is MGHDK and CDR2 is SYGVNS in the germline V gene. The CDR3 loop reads CASSVGNQPQHF. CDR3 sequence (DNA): TGTGCCAGCAGTGTGGGGAATCAGCCCCAGCATTTT.

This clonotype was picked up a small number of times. CDR3 DNA: TGTGCCAGCAGCTTACAGGCGGGAACAGATACGCAGTATTTT. Translating it yields CASSLQAGTDTQYF. The chain links TRBV7-2 to TRBJ2-3; TRBD2 is a possible D gene (6 bases). This CDR3 region has 14 residues. V gave up 2 bases and J gave up 3 bases, with 9 bases separating them. Germline V gene data show CDR1 as SGHTA and CDR2 as FQGNSA.

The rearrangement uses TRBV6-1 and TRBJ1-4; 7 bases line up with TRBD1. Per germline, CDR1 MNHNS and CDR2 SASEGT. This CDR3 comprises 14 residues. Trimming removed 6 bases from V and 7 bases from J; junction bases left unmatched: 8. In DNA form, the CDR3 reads TGTGCCAGCAGAATAACAGGGGCGGGTGAAAAACTGTTTTTT. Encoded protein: CASRITGAGEKLFF.

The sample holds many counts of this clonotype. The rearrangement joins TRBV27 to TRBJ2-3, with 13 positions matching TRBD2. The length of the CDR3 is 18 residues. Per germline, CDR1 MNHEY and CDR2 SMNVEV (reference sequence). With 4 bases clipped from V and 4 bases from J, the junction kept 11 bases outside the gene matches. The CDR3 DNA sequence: TGTGCCAGCAGTTCGCAGAAAATTGGACTAGCGGGGGCAGATACGCAGTATTTT. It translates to CASSSQKIGLAGADTQYF.

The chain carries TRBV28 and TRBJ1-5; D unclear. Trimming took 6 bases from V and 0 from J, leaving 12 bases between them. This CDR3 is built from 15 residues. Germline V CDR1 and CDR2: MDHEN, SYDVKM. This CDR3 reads CASSPRVNSNQPQHF. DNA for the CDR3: TGTGCCAGCAGCCCAAGGGTAAATAGCAATCAGCCCCAGCATTTT. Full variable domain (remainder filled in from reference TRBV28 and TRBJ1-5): DVKVTQSSRYLVKRTGEKVFLECVQDMDHENMFWYRQDPGLGLRLIYFSYDVKMKEKGDIPEGYSVSREKKERFSLILESASTNQTSMYLCASSPRVNSNQPQHFGDGTRLSIL.

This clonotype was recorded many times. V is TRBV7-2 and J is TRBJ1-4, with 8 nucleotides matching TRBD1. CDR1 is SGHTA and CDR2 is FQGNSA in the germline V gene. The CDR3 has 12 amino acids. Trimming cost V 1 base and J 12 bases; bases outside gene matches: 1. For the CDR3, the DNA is TGTGCCAGCAGCTTAGACAGGGGGGAACTGTTTTTT. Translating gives CASSLDRGELFF.

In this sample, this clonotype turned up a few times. Here the CDR3 DNA reads TGTGCCAGCAGGAACAACGGGATGAATACGCAGTATTTT. Translating gives CASRNNGMNTQYF. The chain couples TRBV6-1 to TRBJ2-3; tentatively, D is TRBD2 (5 bases). Trimming pared 6 bases from V and 7 bases from J, leaving 14 bases between. CDR3 length equals 13 residues. Germline CDR1 and CDR2: MNHNS and SASEGT.

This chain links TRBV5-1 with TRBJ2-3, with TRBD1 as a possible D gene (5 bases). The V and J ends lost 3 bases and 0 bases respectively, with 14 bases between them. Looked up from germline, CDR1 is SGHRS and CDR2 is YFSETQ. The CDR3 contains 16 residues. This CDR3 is CASSSEPSGSTDTQYF. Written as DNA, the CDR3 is TGCGCCAGCAGCTCCGAACCTTCAGGGAGCACAGATACGCAGTATTTT.

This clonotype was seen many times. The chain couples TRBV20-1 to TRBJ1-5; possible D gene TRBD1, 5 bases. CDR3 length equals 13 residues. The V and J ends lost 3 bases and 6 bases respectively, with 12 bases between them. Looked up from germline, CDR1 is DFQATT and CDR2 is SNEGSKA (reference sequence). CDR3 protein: CSASAGGTQPQHF. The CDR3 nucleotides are TGCAGTGCTAGCGCAGGAGGGACTCAGCCCCAGCATTTT.

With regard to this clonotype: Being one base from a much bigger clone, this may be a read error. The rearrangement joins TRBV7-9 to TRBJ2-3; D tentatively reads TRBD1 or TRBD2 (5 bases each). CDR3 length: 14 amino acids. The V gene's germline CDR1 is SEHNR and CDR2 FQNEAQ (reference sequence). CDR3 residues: CACSWDQHTDTQYF. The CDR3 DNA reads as TGTGCCTGCAGCTGGGACCAACACACAGATACGCAGTATTTT.

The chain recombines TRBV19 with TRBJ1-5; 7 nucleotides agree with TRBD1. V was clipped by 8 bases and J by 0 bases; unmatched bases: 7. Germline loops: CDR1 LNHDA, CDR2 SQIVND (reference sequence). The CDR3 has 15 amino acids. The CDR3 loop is CASGRTGISNQPQHF. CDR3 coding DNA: TGTGCCAGTGGACGGACAGGTATTAGCAATCAGCCCCAGCATTTT.

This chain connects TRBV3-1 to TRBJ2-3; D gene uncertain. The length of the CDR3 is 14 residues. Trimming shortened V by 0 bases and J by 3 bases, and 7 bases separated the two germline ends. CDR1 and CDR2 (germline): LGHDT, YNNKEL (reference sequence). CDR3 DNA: TGTGCCAGCAGCCAAGAAAAGGGAACAGATACGCAGTATTTT. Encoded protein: CASSQEKGTDTQYF.

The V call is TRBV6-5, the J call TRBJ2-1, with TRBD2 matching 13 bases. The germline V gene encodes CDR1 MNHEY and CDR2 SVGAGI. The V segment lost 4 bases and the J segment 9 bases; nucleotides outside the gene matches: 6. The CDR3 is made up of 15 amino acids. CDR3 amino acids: CASSSILAGGVEQFF. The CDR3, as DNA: TGTGCCAGCAGTTCTATACTAGCGGGAGGGGTTGAGCAGTTCTTC.

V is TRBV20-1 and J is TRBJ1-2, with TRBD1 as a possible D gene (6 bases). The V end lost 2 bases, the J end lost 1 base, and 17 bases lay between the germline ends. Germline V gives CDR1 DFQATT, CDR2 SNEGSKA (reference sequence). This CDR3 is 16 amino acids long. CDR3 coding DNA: TGCAGTGCTAGACCTGGACAGTCCCTCATTAACTATGGCTACACCTTC. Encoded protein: CSARPGQSLINYGYTF.

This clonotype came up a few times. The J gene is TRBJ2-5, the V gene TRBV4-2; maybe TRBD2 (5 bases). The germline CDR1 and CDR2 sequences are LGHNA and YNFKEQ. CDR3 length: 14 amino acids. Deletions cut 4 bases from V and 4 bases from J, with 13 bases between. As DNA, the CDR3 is TGTGCCAGCAGCCGAGGAGAGGGCGGAGAGACCCAGTACTTC. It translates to CASSRGEGGETQYF.

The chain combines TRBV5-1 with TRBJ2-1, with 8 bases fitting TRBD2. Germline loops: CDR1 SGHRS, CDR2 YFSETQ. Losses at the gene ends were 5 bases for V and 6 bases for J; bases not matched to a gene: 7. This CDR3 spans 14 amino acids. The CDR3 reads CASSGLAFTNEQFF. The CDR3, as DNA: TGCGCCAGCAGTGGACTAGCTTTCACCAATGAGCAGTTCTTC.

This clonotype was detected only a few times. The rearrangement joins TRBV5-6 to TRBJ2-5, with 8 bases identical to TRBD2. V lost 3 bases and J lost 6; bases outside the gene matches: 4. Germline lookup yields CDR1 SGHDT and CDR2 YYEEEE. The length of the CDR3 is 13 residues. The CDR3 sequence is CASSWGLEKTQYF. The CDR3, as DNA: TGTGCCAGCAGCTGGGGACTAGAGAAGACCCAGTACTTC.

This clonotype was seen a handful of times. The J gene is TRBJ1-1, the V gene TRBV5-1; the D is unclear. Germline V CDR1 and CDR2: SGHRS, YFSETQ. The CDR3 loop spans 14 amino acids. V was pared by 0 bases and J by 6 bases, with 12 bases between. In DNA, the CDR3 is TGCGCCAGCAGCTTGGGTCAAAAGTTCGCTGAAGCTTTCTTT. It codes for CASSLGQKFAEAFF. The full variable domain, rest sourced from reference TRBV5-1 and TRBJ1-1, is KAGVTQTPRYLIKTRGQQVTLSCSPISGHRSVSWYQQTPGQGLQFLFEYFSETQRNKGNFPGRFSGRQFSNSRSEMNVSTLELGDSALYLCASSLGQKFAEAFFGQGTRLTVV.

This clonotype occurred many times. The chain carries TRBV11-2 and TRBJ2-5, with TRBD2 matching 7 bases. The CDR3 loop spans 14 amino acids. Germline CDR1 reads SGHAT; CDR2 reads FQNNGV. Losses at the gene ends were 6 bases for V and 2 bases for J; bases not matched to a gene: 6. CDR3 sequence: CASSRERGQETQYF. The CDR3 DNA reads TGTGCCAGCAGTCGGGAGCGGGGACAAGAGACCCAGTACTTC.

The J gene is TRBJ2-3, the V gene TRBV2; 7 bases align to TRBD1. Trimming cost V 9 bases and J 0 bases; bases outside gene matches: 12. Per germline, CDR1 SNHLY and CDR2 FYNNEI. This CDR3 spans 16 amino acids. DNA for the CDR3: TGTGCCAGGACAGGGAGACTAACCTCTAGCACAGATACGCAGTATTTT. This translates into CARTGRLTSSTDTQYF.